The 11 T cell receptor beta chains reported below all come from one sample, sequenced in a study of resident and recirculating memory T cells in vitiligo. TCRdb's copy holds only in-frame clones and misses some; the assay was immunoSEQ multiplex PCR. Of 65,000 to 80,000 clones listed, about 91% are singletons. The sequencing sample was made of blood. The receptors stem from a male donor with vitiligo.

The J gene is TRBJ2-2, the V gene TRBV19; 15 bases match TRBD2. Germline CDR1 reads LNHDA; CDR2 reads SQIVND (reference sequence). Trimming took 8 bases from V and 5 from J; bases not matched to a gene: 9. The CDR3 sequence is 17 residues long. CDR3 amino acids: CASPRTSGRAGTGELFF. As DNA, the CDR3 is TGTGCCAGTCCGCGGACTAGCGGGAGGGCGGGTACCGGGGAGCTGTTTTTT.

The chain links TRBV28 to TRBJ1-2, with D maybe TRBD1 (5 bases). In germline, CDR1 is MDHEN, CDR2 SYDVKM. Trimming removed 7 bases from V and 5 bases from J, with 14 bases in between. The CDR3 is 13 residues long. CDR3 residues: CASTLSGGYGYTF. The CDR3 coding sequence is TGTGCCAGCACCCTATCCGGGGGGTATGGCTACACCTTC.

The rearrangement joins TRBV19 to TRBJ2-3; 9 bases are shared with TRBD2. Per germline, CDR1 LNHDA and CDR2 SQIVND (reference sequence). The J segment lost 7 bases and the V segment lost 3 bases, leaving 14 bases of the junction unmatched. The CDR3 runs to 17 residues. The CDR3 reads CASSMTWREGLGNTQYF. As DNA, the CDR3 is TGTGCCAGTAGTATGACGTGGCGGGAGGGCCTGGGGAATACGCAGTATTTT. The complete variable domain, with remaining parts taken from reference TRBV19 and TRBJ2-3, reads DGGITQSPKYLFRKEGQNVTLSCEQNLNHDAMYWYRQDPGQGLRLIYYSQIVNDFQKGDIAEGYSVSREKKESFPLTVTSAQKNPTAFYLCASSMTWREGLGNTQYFGPGTRLTVL.

This clone was detected once. V usage is TRBV30 and J usage is TRBJ2-5; D is perhaps TRBD1 (6 bases). The length of the CDR3 is 13 residues. V lost 2 bases, J lost 4 bases, and 11 bases lay in between. From germline, CDR1 is GTSNPN and CDR2 SVGIG (reference sequence). The CDR3 reads CAWSYRVGETQYF. In DNA form, the CDR3 reads TGTGCCTGGAGTTACAGGGTAGGAGAGACCCAGTACTTC. Filled out from reference TRBV30 and TRBJ2-5, the complete variable domain reads SQTIHQWPATLVQPVGSPLSLECTVEGTSNPNLYWYRQAAGRGLQLLFYSVGIGQISSEVPQNLSASRPQDRQFILSSKKLLLSDSGFYLCAWSYRVGETQYFGPGTRLLVL.

This chain joins TRBV11-2 and TRBJ1-2; D remains ambiguous. CDR3 length equals 15 residues. V was cut by 1 base and J by 0 bases, with 9 bases left in between. Germline V CDR1 and CDR2: SGHAT, FQNNGV. The CDR3 here is CASSLAFTANYGYTF. The CDR3 DNA reads as TGTGCCAGCAGCTTAGCCTTCACAGCTAACTATGGCTACACCTTC.

The chain couples TRBV19 to TRBJ2-1; TRBD1 agrees at 9 bases. The CDR3 covers 16 residues. Germline V gives CDR1 LNHDA, CDR2 SQIVND (reference sequence). The trim removed 6 bases at V and 1 base at J, leaving 7 bases unmatched. The CDR3 spells CASRQNRGLSYNEQFF. In DNA, the CDR3 is TGTGCCAGTAGACAAAACAGGGGGCTATCCTACAATGAGCAGTTCTTC. Together with reference TRBV19 and TRBJ2-1, the CDR3 gives the full variable domain: DGGITQSPKYLFRKEGQNVTLSCEQNLNHDAMYWYRQDPGQGLRLIYYSQIVNDFQKGDIAEGYSVSREKKESFPLTVTSAQKNPTAFYLCASRQNRGLSYNEQFFGPGTRLTVL.

The CDR3 reads CASGGEGSNQPQHF. CDR3 nucleotides: TGTGCCAGCGGAGGGGAGGGGAGCAATCAGCCCCAGCATTTT. The chain is built from TRBV2 and TRBJ1-5; a weak D match, TRBD1 (5 bases). The V end lost 8 bases, the J end lost 1 base, and 12 bases lay between the germline ends. The germline gives CDR1 SNHLY, CDR2 FYNNEI. There are 14 residues in the CDR3.

The rearrangement uses TRBV10-3 and TRBJ2-3; tentative D call: TRBD1 (5 bases). The CDR3 loop spans 12 amino acids. V was trimmed by 3 bases and J by 6 bases, leaving 7 bases between them. Germline V gene data show CDR1 as ENHRY and CDR2 as SYGVKD. CDR3 in DNA: TGTGCCATCAGTGACAGGGCCGATACGCAGTATTTT. Translation: CAISDRADTQYF.

The rearrangement joins TRBV28 to TRBJ1-2, with 9 bases aligning to TRBD1. The CDR3 spans 13 residues. CDR1 is MDHEN, CDR2 SYDVKM, per germline. Germline trimming cut 3 bases from V and 6 bases from J; bases unmatched to any gene: 2. The CDR3 nucleotides are TGTGCCAGCAGTTTTGGGACAGGGAATGGCTACACCTTC. Translated, it gives CASSFGTGNGYTF.

The chain is built from TRBV5-1 and TRBJ2-3, with D maybe TRBD2 (6 bases). The germline V and J ends were trimmed by 1 base and 4 bases, with 13 bases remaining between them. CDR1 and CDR2 from the germline V gene are SGHRS and YFSETQ. The CDR3 spans 15 residues. CDR3: CASSLSGRVPDTQYF. The CDR3 DNA sequence: TGCGCCAGCAGCTTGAGCGGGCGGGTCCCAGATACGCAGTATTTT.

In DNA, the CDR3 is TGCGCCAGCAGCTTGGGGGGACTAGCGGCCTCCTACAATGAGCAGTTCTTC. Translating it yields CASSLGGLAASYNEQFF. The rearrangement joins TRBV5-1 to TRBJ2-1, with 11 bases matching TRBD2. Germline values: CDR1 SGHRS, CDR2 YFSETQ. The V segment lost 0 bases and the J segment 0 bases; nucleotides outside the gene matches: 2. The CDR3 is 17 amino acids.